Below, one T cell receptor (beta chain) is given with its context. The data were obtained in a study of blood T cell repertoires in COVID-19. About the research overall: Samples came from the United States, Italy and Spain, spanning acute and convalescent COVID-19. T cells, B-cell-depleted T cells, or PBMCs supplied cDNA or gDNA.

The germline V gene encodes CDR1 SGHVS and CDR2 FQNEAQ. This CDR3 has 14 amino acids. V lost 4 bases to trimming and J lost 0 bases, with 7 bases between them. Original processing notes: For nucleated cells, counts were estimated from reference gene primer amplification. Libraries were prepared by immunoSEQ multiplex PCR; TCRdb keeps only in-frame clonotypes and omits some of them. V, J and clone size reflect that table, while D and trimming were determined from the DNA. The sample lists about 200,000 clones; around 80% were seen once. The sample was peripheral blood. The chain carries TRBV7-8 and TRBJ1-5, with no clear D. The origin of this receptor is a human donor with acute or convalescent COVID-19. The donor label of this sample is uncertain. The CDR3 here is CASSSVYSNQPQHF. CDR3 in DNA: TGTGCCAGCAGCTCAGTTTATAGCAATCAGCCCCAGCATTTT.